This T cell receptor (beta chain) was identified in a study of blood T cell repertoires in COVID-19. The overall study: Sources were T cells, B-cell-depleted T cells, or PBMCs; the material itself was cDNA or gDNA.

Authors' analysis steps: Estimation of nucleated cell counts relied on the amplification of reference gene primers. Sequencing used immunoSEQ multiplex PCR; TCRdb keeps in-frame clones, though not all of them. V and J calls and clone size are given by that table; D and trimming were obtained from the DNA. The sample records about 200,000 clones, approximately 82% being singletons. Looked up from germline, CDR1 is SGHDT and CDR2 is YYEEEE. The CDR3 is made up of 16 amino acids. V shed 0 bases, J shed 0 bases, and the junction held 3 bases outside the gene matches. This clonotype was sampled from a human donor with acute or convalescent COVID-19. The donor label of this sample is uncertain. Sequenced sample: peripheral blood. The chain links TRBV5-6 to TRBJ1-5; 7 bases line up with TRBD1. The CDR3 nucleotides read TGTGCCAGCAGCTTGGGAGGGACAGCTAGCAATCAGCCCCAGCATTTT. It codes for CASSLGGTASNQPQHF.